This T cell receptor beta chain derives from a study of cytomegalovirus exposure and HLA in healthy donors. Study-wide results and caveats: Productive rates of about 87% or about 30% were seen for most TCR beta V segments in an earlier analysis. Several top significant clusters appeared, in a later analysis, to be linked to common viral pathogens.

Primers: 60 Vbeta forward and 13 Jbeta reverse. The data were produced by immunoSEQ multiplex PCR, yet TCRdb's version contains in-frame clones alone and is incomplete. This table holds under 150,000 clones, 80% found once. For this clone: Its antigen is not known.

Trimming cost V 2 bases and J 4 bases, with 12 bases left between them. Germline-derived CDR1 and CDR2 are SQVTM and ANQGSEA. CDR3 length: 14 residues. This chain uses TRBV29-1 with TRBJ1-5; D unclear. The TCR comes from a man younger than 45 in good health and CMV-seronegative. Sequencing was done on a sample of PBMCs. The CDR3 DNA follows: TGCAGCGTTGAATTGGCAGGTTCGAATCAGCCCCAGCATTTT. It codes for CSVELAGSNQPQHF.